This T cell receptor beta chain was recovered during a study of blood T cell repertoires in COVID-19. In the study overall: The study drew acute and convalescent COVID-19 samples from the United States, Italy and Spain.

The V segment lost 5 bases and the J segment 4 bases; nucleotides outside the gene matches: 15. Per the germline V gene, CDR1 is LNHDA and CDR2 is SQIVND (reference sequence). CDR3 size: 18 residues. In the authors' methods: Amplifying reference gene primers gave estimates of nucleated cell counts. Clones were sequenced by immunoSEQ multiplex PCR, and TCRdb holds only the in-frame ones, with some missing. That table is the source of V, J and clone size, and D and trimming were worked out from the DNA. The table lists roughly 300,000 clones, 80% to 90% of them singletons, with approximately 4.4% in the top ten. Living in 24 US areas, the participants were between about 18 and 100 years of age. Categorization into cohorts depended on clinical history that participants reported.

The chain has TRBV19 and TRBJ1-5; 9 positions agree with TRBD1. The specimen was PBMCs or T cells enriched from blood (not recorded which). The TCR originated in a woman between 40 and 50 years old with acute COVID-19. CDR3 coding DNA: TGTGCCAGTAGTCTACCGACAGGGGGTATACATTTAAATCAGCCCCAGCATTTT. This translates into CASSLPTGGIHLNQPQHF.